These 13 T cell receptor beta chains came from one sample sequenced in a study of OX40 agonist ivuxolimab in advanced cancers. TCRdb keeps only in-frame clones here, not all; method: immunoSEQ multiplex PCR. The data contain 79,000 or so clones, over 75% of them singletons. Sequencing was performed on CD4+ or CD8+ T cells sorted from blood, taken in a trial of the OX40 agonist ivuxolimab. Receptors originate from an adult with an advanced solid tumor such as melanoma, head and neck, liver or kidney cancer.

This chain connects TRBV5-1 to TRBJ2-7, with D tentatively TRBD1 (6 bases). The V and J ends lost 4 bases and 7 bases respectively, with 21 bases between them. This CDR3 contains 15 residues. From germline, CDR1 is SGHRS and CDR2 YFSETQ. The CDR3 loop reads CASSAPGHQEGEQYF. CDR3 DNA sequence: TGCGCCAGCAGCGCACCGGGACACCAAGAAGGGGAGCAGTACTTC. The whole variable domain, filled in from reference TRBV5-1 and TRBJ2-7, reads KAGVTQTPRYLIKTRGQQVTLSCSPISGHRSVSWYQQTPGQGLQFLFEYFSETQRNKGNFPGRFSGRQFSNSRSEMNVSTLELGDSALYLCASSAPGHQEGEQYFGPGTRLTVT.

V and J are TRBV19 and TRBJ1-5; 7 bases fit TRBD1. V gave up 7 bases and J gave up 4 bases; unmatched junction bases: 4. Germline lookup yields CDR1 LNHDA and CDR2 SQIVND (reference sequence). The CDR3 is 13 residues long. This chain's CDR3 is CASTGQPNQPQHF. The DNA of the CDR3 is TGTGCCAGTACGGGACAGCCTAATCAGCCCCAGCATTTT.

This chain links TRBV5-4 with TRBJ2-1, with a weak D call TRBD2 (5 bases). The CDR3 sequence is 13 residues long. The V gene lost 1 base and the J gene lost 13 bases, with 15 bases spanning the gap. Germline V gives CDR1 SGHNT, CDR2 YYREEE (reference sequence). CDR3 loop: CASSLTGEQSQFF. The CDR3 nucleotides read TGTGCCAGCAGCTTGACCGGGGAGCAATCTCAGTTCTTC.

The CDR3 sequence is CASSSPMRGANVLTF. Here the CDR3 DNA reads TGTGCCAGCAGCTCCCCAATGAGGGGGGCCAACGTCCTGACTTTC. V is TRBV7-9 and J is TRBJ2-6, with D uncertain. Germline-derived CDR1 and CDR2 are SEHNR and FQNEAQ (reference sequence). The CDR3 is made up of 15 amino acids. V shed 4 bases and J shed 4 bases, with 11 bases lying between them.

Only one count was recorded for this clone. A read error is likely, as this CDR3 ends without the conserved phenylalanine or tryptophan. J is TRBJ1-6 and V is TRBV7-9, with D unclear. The CDR3 consists of 17 residues. Germline V lookup: CDR1 SEHNR, CDR2 FQNEAQ (reference sequence). CDR3 coding DNA: TGTGCCAGCACCTTACGAGGACCAAGCTCCTATAATTCACCCCTCCACTCT. Residues: CASTLRGPSSYNSPLHS.

The chain carries TRBV11-2 and TRBJ2-7; 9 nucleotides line up with TRBD1. The CDR3 loop spans 14 amino acids. Per the germline V gene, CDR1 is SGHAT and CDR2 is FQNNGV. With 5 bases clipped from V and 5 bases from J, the junction kept 7 bases outside the gene matches. In DNA form, the CDR3 reads TGTGCCAGCAGCCATCTGGGACAGGGCCACGAGCAGTACTTC. Protein product: CASSHLGQGHEQYF.

The chain joins TRBV7-9 to TRBJ1-1; a possible D gene is TRBD1 (5 bases). Germline CDR1 is SEHNR and CDR2 is FQNEAQ (reference sequence). The CDR3 runs to 16 residues. Trimming left V 5 bases short and J 0 bases short, with 16 bases between. DNA of the CDR3: TGTGCCAGCAGCCCCACGGGGGACGGACTGAACACTGAAGCTTTCTTT. Its translation is CASSPTGDGLNTEAFF.

The rearrangement links TRBV30 to TRBJ2-5, with D hard to call. The germline V gene encodes CDR1 GTSNPN and CDR2 SVGIG (reference sequence). This CDR3 contains 14 residues. Trimming took 0 bases from V and 1 from J, leaving 9 bases between them. The CDR3 protein is CAWSVHTPQETQYF. The CDR3 DNA reads as TGTGCCTGGAGTGTTCACACCCCCCAAGAGACCCAGTACTTC.

This chain joins TRBV7-2 and TRBJ2-1; D remains ambiguous. The length of the CDR3 is 15 residues. Germline V CDR1 and CDR2: SGHTA, FQGNSA. V was cut by 2 bases and J by 9 bases, with 17 bases left in between. CDR3 sequence reads: CASSLIGDTGGEQFF. CDR3 nucleotide sequence: TGTGCCAGCAGCTTAATCGGCGACACTGGTGGTGAGCAGTTCTTC.

The chain links TRBV19 to TRBJ2-1; TRBD1 agrees at 8 bases. This CDR3 is 15 amino acids long. Per the germline V gene, CDR1 is LNHDA and CDR2 is SQIVND (reference sequence). Trimming took 7 bases from V and 1 from J; bases not matched to a gene: 6. The CDR3 loop reads CASIGQGASYNEQFF. Here the CDR3 DNA reads TGTGCCAGTATAGGTCAGGGGGCGTCCTACAATGAGCAGTTCTTC.

Notes on this clone: Germline is not matched at one junction end, which may reflect a read error. The chain uses TRBV19 and TRBJ1-2; 9 positions match TRBD1. CDR1 LNHDA and CDR2 SQIVND come from the germline V gene (reference sequence). This CDR3 spans 16 amino acids. For the CDR3, the DNA is TGTGCCAGTAGCATAGACGACCGACAGGGGGTAGGTGGCTACACCTTC. Protein sequence: CASSIDDRQGVGGYTF.

V and J are TRBV19 and TRBJ1-6; possibly TRBD1 for D (6 bases). With 3 bases removed from V and 0 bases from J, the gap between germline ends came to 15 bases. The germline V gene encodes CDR1 LNHDA and CDR2 SQIVND (reference sequence). The CDR3 has 18 residues. CDR3 loop: CASSIPATGSSYNSPLHF. Written as DNA, the CDR3 is TGTGCCAGTAGTATTCCCGCCACAGGGAGCTCCTATAATTCACCCCTCCACTTT. Filled out from reference TRBV19 and TRBJ1-6, the complete variable domain reads DGGITQSPKYLFRKEGQNVTLSCEQNLNHDAMYWYRQDPGQGLRLIYYSQIVNDFQKGDIAEGYSVSREKKESFPLTVTSAQKNPTAFYLCASSIPATGSSYNSPLHFGNGTRLTVT.

The genes are TRBV5-5 and TRBJ1-5, with 8 bases lining up with TRBD1. CDR3 length: 15 amino acids. Germline V gene data show CDR1 as SGHKS and CDR2 as YYEKEE (reference sequence). J was trimmed by 6 bases and V by 4 bases; bases with no gene match: 9. This CDR3 is CASSPGQGGGQPQHF. The CDR3 nucleotides are TGTGCCAGCAGCCCAGGACAGGGTGGCGGTCAGCCCCAGCATTTT.